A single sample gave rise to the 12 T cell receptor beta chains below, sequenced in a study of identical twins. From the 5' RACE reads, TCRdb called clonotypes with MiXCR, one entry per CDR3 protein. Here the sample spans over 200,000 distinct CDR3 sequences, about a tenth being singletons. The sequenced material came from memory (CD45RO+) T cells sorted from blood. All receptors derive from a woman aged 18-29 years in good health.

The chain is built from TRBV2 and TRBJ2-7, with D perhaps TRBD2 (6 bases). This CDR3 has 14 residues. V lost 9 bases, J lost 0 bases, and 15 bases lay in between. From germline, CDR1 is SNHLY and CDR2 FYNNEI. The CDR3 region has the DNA TGTGCCAGTGGATCCGGACTATACTCCTACGAGCAGTACTTC. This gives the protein CASGSGLYSYEQYF.

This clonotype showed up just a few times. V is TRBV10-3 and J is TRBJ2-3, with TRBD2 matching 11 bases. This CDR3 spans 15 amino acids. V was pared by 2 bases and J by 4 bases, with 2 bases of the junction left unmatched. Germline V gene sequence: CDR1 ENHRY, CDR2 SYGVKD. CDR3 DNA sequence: TGTGCCATCAGTGAGCCGGGACTAGCGGCAGATACGCAGTATTTT. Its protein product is CAISEPGLAADTQYF.

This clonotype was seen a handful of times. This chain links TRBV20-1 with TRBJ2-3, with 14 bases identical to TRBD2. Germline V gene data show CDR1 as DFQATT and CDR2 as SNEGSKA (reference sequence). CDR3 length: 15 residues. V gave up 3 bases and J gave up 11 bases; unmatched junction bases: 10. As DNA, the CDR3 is TGCAGTGCTAGGGGACTAGCGGGAGTTCAGAGACTGCAGTATTTT. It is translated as CSARGLAGVQRLQYF.

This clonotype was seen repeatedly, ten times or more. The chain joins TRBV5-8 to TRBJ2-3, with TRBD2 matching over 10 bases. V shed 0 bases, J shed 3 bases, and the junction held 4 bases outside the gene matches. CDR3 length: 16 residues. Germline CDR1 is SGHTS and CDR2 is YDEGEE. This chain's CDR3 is CASSLGLAGYTDTQYF. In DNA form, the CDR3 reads TGTGCCAGCAGCTTGGGACTAGCGGGTTATACAGATACGCAGTATTTT.

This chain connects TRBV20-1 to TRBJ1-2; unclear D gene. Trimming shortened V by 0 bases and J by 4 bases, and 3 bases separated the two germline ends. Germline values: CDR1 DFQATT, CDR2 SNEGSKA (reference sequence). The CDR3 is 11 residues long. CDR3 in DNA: TGCAGTGCTAGAGATGCCTATGGCTACACCTTC. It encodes CSARDAYGYTF.

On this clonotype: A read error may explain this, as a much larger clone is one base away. The CDR3 coding sequence is TGTGCCAGCAGGCCAGCTAACTATGGCTTCACCTTC. Translated, it gives CASRPANYGFTF. V gene TRBV12-3 or TRBV12-4 combines with J gene TRBJ1-2; no firm D call. This CDR3 has 12 residues.

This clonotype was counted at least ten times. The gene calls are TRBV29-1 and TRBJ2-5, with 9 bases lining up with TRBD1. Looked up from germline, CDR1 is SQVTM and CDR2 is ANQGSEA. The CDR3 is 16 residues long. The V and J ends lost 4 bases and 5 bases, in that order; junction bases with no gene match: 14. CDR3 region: CSVGFGDREVEETQYF. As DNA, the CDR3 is TGCAGCGTTGGGTTCGGGGACAGGGAAGTGGAGGAGACCCAGTACTTC. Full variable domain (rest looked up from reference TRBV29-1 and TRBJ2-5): SAVISQKPSRDICQRGTSLTIQCQVDSQVTMMFWYRQQPGQSLTLIATANQGSEATYESGFVIDKFPISRPNLTFSTLTVSNMSPEDSSIYLCSVGFGDREVEETQYFGPGTRLLVL.

The CDR3 DNA reads as TGTGCCAGCAGCTTGGGACAGGGGGCGCGGTCCGAGACCCAGTACTTC. Translating it yields CASSLGQGARSETQYF. The chain employs TRBV9 and TRBJ2-5; TRBD1 aligns across 12 bases. Germline lookup yields CDR1 SGDLS and CDR2 YYNGEE. The CDR3 totals 16 residues. V lost 4 bases to trimming and J lost 5 bases; unmatched junction nucleotides: 9.

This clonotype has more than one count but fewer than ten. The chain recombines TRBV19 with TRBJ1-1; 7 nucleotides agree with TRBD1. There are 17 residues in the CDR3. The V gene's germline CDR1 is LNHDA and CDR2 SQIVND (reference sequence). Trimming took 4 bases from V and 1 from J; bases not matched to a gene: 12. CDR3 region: CASSTVNLGTANTEAFF. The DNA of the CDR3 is TGTGCCAGTAGTACCGTCAACCTCGGGACAGCGAACACTGAAGCTTTCTTT.

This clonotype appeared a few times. DNA of the CDR3: TGTGCCAGCTCACCGACTAGGGGGTCGGGAGATACGCAGTATTTT. Translating it yields CASSPTRGSGDTQYF. The V and J genes are TRBV18 and TRBJ2-3; D possibly matches TRBD1 or TRBD2 (6 bases each). The CDR3 has 15 residues. CDR1 and CDR2 (germline): KGHSH, LQKENI. The V gene lost 3 bases and the J gene lost 5 bases, with 15 bases spanning the gap.

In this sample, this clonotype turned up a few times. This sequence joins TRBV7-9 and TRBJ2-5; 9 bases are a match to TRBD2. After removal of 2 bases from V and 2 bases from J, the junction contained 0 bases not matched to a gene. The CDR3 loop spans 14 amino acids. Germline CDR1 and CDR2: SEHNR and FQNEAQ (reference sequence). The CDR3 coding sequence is TGTGCCAGCAGCTTAAGCGGGGGGCAAGAGACCCAGTACTTC. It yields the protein CASSLSGGQETQYF. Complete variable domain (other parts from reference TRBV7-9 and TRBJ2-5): DTGVSQNPRHKITKRGQNVTFRCDPISEHNRLYWYRQTLGQGPEFLTYFQNEAQLEKSRLLSDRFSAERPKGSFSTLEIQRTEQGDSAMYLCASSLSGGQETQYFGPGTRLLVL.

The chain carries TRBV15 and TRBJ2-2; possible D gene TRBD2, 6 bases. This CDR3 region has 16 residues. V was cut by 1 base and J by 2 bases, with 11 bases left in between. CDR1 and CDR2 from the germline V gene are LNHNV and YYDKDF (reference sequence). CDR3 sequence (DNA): TGTGCCACCAGCAGAGTAGGAGGGGTAAACACCGGGGAGCTGTTTTTT. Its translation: CATSRVGGVNTGELFF. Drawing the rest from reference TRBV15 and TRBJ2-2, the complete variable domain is DAMVIQNPRYQVTQFGKPVTLSCSQTLNHNVMYWYQQKSSQAPKLLFHYYDKDFNNEADTPDNFQSRRPNTSFCFLDIRSPGLGDTAMYLCATSRVGGVNTGELFFGEGSRLTVL.